This T cell receptor (beta chain) was documented in a study of OX40 agonist ivuxolimab in advanced cancers. About the study: A male proportion of approximately 80% was recorded, with mean age approximately 57 years and range about 23 to 80.

This CDR3 is built from 15 residues. Per germline, CDR1 MNHNY and CDR2 SVGAGI (reference sequence). Trimming cost V 6 bases and J 2 bases; bases outside gene matches: 8. TCRdb keeps only in-frame clones here, not all; method: immunoSEQ multiplex PCR. The sample consists of about 70,000 clones, 80% to 95% of them appearing once. Specimen: CD4+ or CD8+ T cells sorted from blood, collected in a trial of the OX40 agonist ivuxolimab. The sequence was obtained from an adult with an advanced solid tumor such as melanoma, head and neck, liver or kidney cancer. This sequence joins TRBV6-6 and TRBJ2-3; the match to TRBD1 covers 7 bases. In DNA form, the CDR3 reads TGTGCCAGCAGCCCGGGACAGTATTCCACAGATACGCAGTATTTT. It is translated as CASSPGQYSTDTQYF.